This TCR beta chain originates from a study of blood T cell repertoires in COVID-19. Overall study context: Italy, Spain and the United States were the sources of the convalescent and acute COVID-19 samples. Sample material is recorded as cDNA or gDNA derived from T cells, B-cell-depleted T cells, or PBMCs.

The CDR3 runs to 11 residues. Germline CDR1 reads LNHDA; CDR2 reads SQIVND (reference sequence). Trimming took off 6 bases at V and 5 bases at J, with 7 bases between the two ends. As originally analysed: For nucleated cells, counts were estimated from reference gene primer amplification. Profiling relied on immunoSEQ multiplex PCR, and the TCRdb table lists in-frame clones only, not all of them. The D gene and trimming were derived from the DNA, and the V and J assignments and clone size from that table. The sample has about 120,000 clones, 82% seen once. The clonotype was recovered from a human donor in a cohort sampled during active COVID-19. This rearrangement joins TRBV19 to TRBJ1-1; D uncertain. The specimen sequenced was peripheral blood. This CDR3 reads CASRTITEAFF. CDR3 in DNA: TGTGCCAGTAGGACAATTACTGAAGCTTTCTTT.